Listed below are T cell receptor beta chains from one sample, sequenced in a study of T cell responses to AZD1222 COVID-19 vaccine. TCRdb's copy holds only in-frame clones and misses some; the assay was immunoSEQ multiplex PCR. Found here are 150,000 or so clones, just over 90% of them singletons; the top ten hold 1.8%. The material sequenced was peripheral blood, taken on day 0 of AZD1222 vaccination. All receptors come from an adult in good health. Both conserved end residues are part of each CDR3. A D gene is named only where the DNA matches it firmly. Clone size is not always given. Where it is, it says once, few, many or a class for expanded clones.

v_call,clone_size,j_call,d_call,cdr3_nt,cdr3_aa
TRBV5-1,.,TRBJ2-1,.,TGCGCCAGCAGCTTGGCCGGCAATGAGCAGTTCTTC,CASSLAGNEQFF
TRBV2,.,TRBJ1-2,.,TGTGCCAGCAGCCTCGCGGGAGCTCTCCGGGGAGGCTACACCTTC,CASSLAGALRGGYTF
TRBV6-2/TRBV6-3,.,TRBJ2-2,TRBD2,TGTGCCAGCAGCCGGCCGGGACTAGAGACCGGGGAGCTGTTTTTT,CASSRPGLETGELFF
TRBV4-1,.,TRBJ1-2,.,TGCGCCAGCAGTTCGGACAGCATGAACTATGGCTACACCTTC,CASSSDSMNYGYTF
TRBV6-1,.,TRBJ1-3,TRBD1,TGTGCCAGCAGTGAAGCGACAGGGGAAGGAAACACCATATATTTT,CASSEATGEGNTIYF
TRBV7-2,.,TRBJ2-1,.,TGTGCCAGCAGTACGGGCCAGCCGGCCGATGAGCAGTTCTTC,CASSTGQPADEQFF
TRBV6-1,.,TRBJ2-7,TRBD2,TGTGCCAGCAGTGATTACCTAGCGGACTCCTACGAGCAGTACTTC,CASSDYLADSYEQYF
TRBV27,.,TRBJ1-2,.,TGTGCCAGCAGTTTAAGGCCAGGGGCCGAATCCACCTATGGCTACACCTTC,CASSLRPGAESTYGYTF
TRBV6-2/TRBV6-3,.,TRBJ2-4,.,TGTGCCAGCACCCCTGAGGGGGTTTCAAAAAACATTCAGTACTTC,CASTPEGVSKNIQYF
TRBV28,.,TRBJ2-1,TRBD2,TGTGCCAGCAGTTTCTTGGGAGGGCAGGGTAACAATGAGCAGTTCTTC,CASSFLGGQGNNEQFF
TRBV7-9,.,TRBJ1-3,.,TGTGCCAGCACCACCCCCAGGGATGGGGTAGGCTCTGGAAACACCATATATTTT,CASTTPRDGVGSGNTIYF
TRBV2,.,TRBJ2-1,TRBD1,TGTGCCAGCAGTCTAACGTTGACAGGGAGCGGGCAGTTCTTC,CASSLTLTGSGQFF
TRBV9,.,TRBJ2-2,.,TGTGCCAGCAGCGTAGATGGCCGCGGCAACACCGGGGAGCTGTTTTTT,CASSVDGRGNTGELFF
TRBV3-1/TRBV3-2,.,TRBJ2-7,.,TGTGCCAGCAGCCAGTTCACAGGTGCCTACGAGCAGTACTTC,CASSQFTGAYEQYF
TRBV4-1,.,TRBJ2-1,.,TGCGCCAGCAGCCAAGGGGGTGGACAGTCGATTTACAATGAGCAGTTCTTC,CASSQGGGQSIYNEQFF
TRBV30,.,TRBJ1-1,.,TGTGCCTGGAGTGCAGCTATGAACACTGAAGCTTTCTTT,CAWSAAMNTEAFF
TRBV3-1/TRBV3-2,.,TRBJ2-1,.,TGTGCCAGCAGCCAAGATTTCGGGAGCTTATACAATGAGCAGTTCTTC,CASSQDFGSLYNEQFF
TRBV28,.,TRBJ1-4,.,TGTGCCAGCAGTTTAATTTCGCCAGGATTGGAAAAACTGTTTTTT,CASSLISPGLEKLFF
TRBV4-1,.,TRBJ2-5,TRBD1,TGCGCCAGCAGCCAAGGGGACAGCCAAGAGACCCAGTACTTC,CASSQGDSQETQYF
TRBV14,.,TRBJ2-7,TRBD1,TGTGCCAGCAGCCACCGGACAGGGAAGTACGAGCAGTACTTC,CASSHRTGKYEQYF
TRBV28,.,TRBJ2-7,.,TGTGCCAGCAGCAGTATAGACGGGTCCTACGAGCAGTACTTC,CASSSIDGSYEQYF
TRBV27,.,TRBJ2-7,TRBD2,TGTGCCAGCAGCCGACTAGCGGGTACGTACGAGCAGTACTTC,CASSRLAGTYEQYF
TRBV6-4,.,TRBJ2-2,.,TGTGCCAGCAGTGAGAGGGCGGACACCGGGGAGCTGTTTTTT,CASSERADTGELFF
TRBV15,once,TRBJ1-3,.,TGTGCCACCAGCAGAGAAGGGTCTGGAAACACCATATATTTT,CATSREGSGNTIYF
TRBV9,.,TRBJ2-1,.,TGTGCCAGCAGCGTAGGCACCCTCGGCAATGAGCAGTTCTTC,CASSVGTLGNEQFF
TRBV12-3/TRBV12-4,.,TRBJ1-1,.,TGTGCCAGCAGTTTTGGGGCAGGGGCTTTCTTT,CASSFGAGAFF
TRBV27,.,TRBJ2-7,TRBD1,TGTGCCAGCAGTTTCGCGGACAGGGCCCACTACGAGCAGTACTTC,CASSFADRAHYEQYF
TRBV5-1,.,TRBJ1-2,.,TGCGCCAGCAGCAACCCCGGGTCGAAGTATGGCTACACCTTC,CASSNPGSKYGYTF
TRBV2,.,TRBJ1-1,.,TGTGCCAGCAGTTGGTCAGTGAACACTGAAGCTTTCTTT,CASSWSVNTEAFF
TRBV24-1,.,TRBJ2-1,.,TGTGCCACTGGACAAGACAATGAGCAGTTCTTC,CATGQDNEQFF